This record looks at one T cell receptor beta chain sequence and its context. As yet, its antigen is unknown. The data belong to a study of T cell responses to AZD1222 COVID-19 vaccine. General study results and limits: Of the AZD1222 recipients, only five or six were seropositive at baseline. After the peak T cell response, and only then, were repertoires sampled. Possibly, clonal diversity was underestimated; donors were largely white British and included more females.

Profiling relied on immunoSEQ multiplex PCR, and the TCRdb table lists in-frame clones only, not all of them. The sample holds 150,000 to 200,000 clones, approximately 90% seen once. The CDR3 is made up of 14 amino acids. Germline CDR1 is SGHDN and CDR2 is FVKESK. The V gene lost 4 bases and the J gene lost 5 bases, with 14 bases spanning the gap. This chain joins TRBV14 and TRBJ1-1; D gene ambiguous. The clonotype comes from an adult who received the MenACWY meningococcal vaccine as a control. This material consisted of peripheral blood, taken 28 days after the second dose of the MenACWY control vaccine. CDR3 loop: CASSPAVGTTEAFF. In DNA, the CDR3 is TGTGCCAGCAGCCCCGCTGTAGGAACGACTGAAGCTTTCTTT. The entire variable domain, with the rest obtained from reference TRBV14 and TRBJ1-1, is as follows: EAGVTQFPSHSVIEKGQTVTLRCDPISGHDNLYWYRRVMGKEIKFLLHFVKESKQDESGMPNNRFLAERTGGTYSTLKVQPAELEDSGVYFCASSPAVGTTEAFFGQGTRLTVV.